This T cell receptor (beta chain) was sequenced for a study of blood T cell repertoires in COVID-19 (dated by TCRdb to about 2020). For context, the study as a whole: The collaborator samples originated in the United States, Italy and Spain and spanned the acute and convalescent phases of COVID-19. The material from the prospective study consisted of cDNA or gDNA derived from T cells, B-cell-depleted T cells, or PBMCs. The dataset comprised deeply sampled blood TCRbeta repertoires from subjects exposed to, actively infected with, or recovered from COVID-19. The repertoires were released in a freely available public database intended as a resource for research on the immune response to SARS-CoV-2. The samples were drawn from two sources: the first 160 participants of the ongoing ImmuneRACE study, and 1,200 or so subjects contributed by 6 global collaborators. The sample metadata nearly always contained a de-identified subject ID, COVID-19 status, age in years and sex. Where HLA class I and class II types were available, the types were taken from metadata supplied by the sample provider, not from assay-based typing. Here is what the overall study found, with its caveats: Clinical and demographic metadata were provided uncurated, with the amount varying by source and participant.

TCRbeta CDR3 regions were amplified from genomic DNA by means of the immunoSEQ Assay, a bias-controlled multiplex PCR. The study's own analysis went as follows. Nucleated cell counts per sample were estimated from amplification of reference gene primers within the assay. To quantify the absolute abundance of each unique TCRbeta CDR3 rearrangement, sequence reads were collapsed and filtered. Productive Simpson clonality was computed per sample as the square root of Simpson's diversity index over productive rearrangements. TCRdb took over this immuneACCESS table, retaining in-frame rearrangements with V and J assigned. Such tables are incomplete; in checked studies, under half of the missing clones stem from an unresolved V gene, and the remainder is unexplained. V, J and clone size are those of that table, while D and trimming were read from the DNA. The sample table shows about 160,000 clones, and 82% are seen once. The leading ten clones occupy 20% to 25% of the sample.

Concerning this clone: Its antigen specificity is not known. Per-base quality was not reported, and no clone a single base away is much larger than it.

The CDR3, from cysteine to phenylalanine, totals 15 residues. CDR3 DNA is the only sequence kept; it has 45 bases, read in frame from the first base. The germline V gene (reference sequence) supplies CDR1 MNHNY and CDR2 SVGAGI. Trimming leaves V shorter by 2 bases and J shorter by 7 bases, with the junction holding 6 bases beyond the gene matches. Whole blood was collected in K2EDTA tubes by collaborating institutions according to the institutions' own protocols. Collaborator samples were shipped for TCRbeta analysis as frozen whole blood, isolated PBMCs, or DNA extracted from either sample type. The sequenced sample consisted of peripheral blood. The chain employs TRBV6-6 and TRBJ2-1; the central 9 bases match TRBD1. The receptor comes from an elderly woman with acute or convalescent COVID-19. The bases are TGTGCCAGCAGTTACACGGGACAGGGTGGGAATGAGCAGTTCTTC. Its coded protein is CASSYTGQGGNEQFF.